The present T cell receptor (beta chain) was sequenced within a study of T-cell memory formation after mild COVID-19. TCRdb analysed the 5' RACE reads with MiXCR anew, one entry per CDR3 protein. The table lists tens of thousands of distinct CDR3 sequences, approximately 8% of them singletons, with more than 1.3% in the top ten. Germline CDR1 ENHRY, CDR2 SYGVKD. Deletions cut 7 bases from V and 5 bases from J, with 9 bases between. The CDR3 is 12 residues long. This sequence originates from a man between 18 and 35 years old who had mild COVID-19 (a few samples of this study predate the infection). Cell type and time point are not known. The chain is built from TRBV10-3 and TRBJ2-1; D uncertain. Sample: PBMCs or a T cell subset sorted from them (not recorded which). CDR3 coding DNA: TGTGCCATCAACGTGAGAAACAATGAGCAGTTCTTC. Translated: CAINVRNNEQFF.